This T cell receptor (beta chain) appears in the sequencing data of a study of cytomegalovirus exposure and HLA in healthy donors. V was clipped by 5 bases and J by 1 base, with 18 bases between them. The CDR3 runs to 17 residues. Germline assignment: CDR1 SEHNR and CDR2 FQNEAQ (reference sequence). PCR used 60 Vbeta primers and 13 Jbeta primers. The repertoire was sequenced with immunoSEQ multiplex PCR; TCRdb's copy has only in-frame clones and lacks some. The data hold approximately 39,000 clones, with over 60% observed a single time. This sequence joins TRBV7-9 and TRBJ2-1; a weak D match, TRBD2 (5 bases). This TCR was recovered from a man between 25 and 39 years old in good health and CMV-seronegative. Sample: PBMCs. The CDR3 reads CASSPDSSSLSYNEQFF. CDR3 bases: TGTGCCAGCAGCCCGGACTCTAGCTCCCTGTCCTACAATGAGCAGTTCTTC.